This entry lists 22 T cell receptor beta chains sequenced from one sample in a study of blood T cell repertoires in COVID-19. The assay was immunoSEQ multiplex PCR, and TCRdb's table has in-frame clones only and misses some. The sample has approximately 360,000 clones; 90% are singletons. Material: peripheral blood. These receptors were taken from a man aged 18 to 30 with active or convalescent COVID-19.

This sequence joins TRBV18 and TRBJ1-2; possibly TRBD1 for D (6 bases). Per the germline V gene, CDR1 is KGHSH and CDR2 is LQKENI. CDR3 length: 16 amino acids. Trimming left V 3 bases short and J 1 base short, with 15 bases between. The CDR3 spells CASSPGTTNLNYGYTF. CDR3 nucleotides: TGTGCCAGCTCACCGGGGACAACCAACCTTAACTATGGCTACACCTTC.

The chain is built from TRBV7-2 and TRBJ1-1; D not certain. Between the trimmed V and J ends, which lost 1 base and 1 base, there was a span of 7 bases. Looked up from germline, CDR1 is SGHTA and CDR2 is FQGNSA. The CDR3 is 14 amino acids. The CDR3 here is CASSLVPSNTEAFF. The CDR3 DNA reads as TGTGCCAGCAGCTTAGTTCCATCGAACACTGAAGCTTTCTTT.

The J gene is TRBJ2-3, the V gene TRBV24-1, with TRBD2 matching over 10 bases. Germline V gene sequence: CDR1 KGHDR, CDR2 SFDVKD. The CDR3 extends over 18 amino acids. V lost 5 bases and J lost 0; bases outside the gene matches: 10. CDR3 loop: CATSAFSRTSGSTDTQYF. Here the CDR3 DNA reads TGTGCCACCAGTGCTTTTTCGCGGACTAGCGGAAGCACAGATACGCAGTATTTT.

The chain combines TRBV7-2 with TRBJ2-1, with D tentatively TRBD2 (6 bases). Trimming took off 3 bases at V and 11 bases at J, with 8 bases between the two ends. The germline gives CDR1 SGHTA, CDR2 FQGNSA. The CDR3 totals 11 residues. CDR3 coding DNA: TGTGCCAGCAGCTTCGGGGGACAGCAGTTCTTC. Translation gives CASSFGGQQFF.

V and J are TRBV3-1 (or the pseudogene TRBV3-2) and TRBJ2-4; a weak D match, TRBD1 (6 bases). The CDR3 has 18 amino acids. Trimming left V 4 bases short and J 1 base short, with 20 bases between. The germline V gene has CDR1 LGHDT and CDR2 YNNKEL (reference sequence). The CDR3 coding sequence is TGTGCCAGCAGCCGTCGATCATACAGGGTTCGGGCCAAAAACATTCAGTACTTC. This encodes CASSRRSYRVRAKNIQYF.

The rearrangement joins TRBV11-2 to TRBJ2-1; tentatively, D is TRBD1 (5 bases). Trimming took 6 bases from V and 9 from J, leaving 12 bases between them. The CDR3 runs 12 residues. Germline V gives CDR1 SGHAT, CDR2 FQNNGV. CDR3 region: CASRKAGLEQFF. Here the CDR3 DNA reads TGTGCCAGCAGAAAGGCAGGGCTTGAGCAGTTCTTC.

The rearrangement links TRBV18 to TRBJ1-1, with D perhaps TRBD1 (6 bases). V shed 5 bases and J shed 4 bases, with 11 bases lying between them. The CDR3 runs 13 residues. Germline V lookup: CDR1 KGHSH, CDR2 LQKENI. CDR3 sequence: CASSSQGLTEAFF. Written as DNA, the CDR3 is TGTGCCAGCTCATCTCAGGGGCTCACTGAAGCTTTCTTT.

The V gene is TRBV4-1, the J gene TRBJ2-3; D perhaps matches TRBD2 (6 bases). Trimming took off 0 bases at V and 1 base at J, with 20 bases between the two ends. The CDR3 is 19 amino acids. The germline CDR1 and CDR2 sequences are MGHRA and YSYEKL. The CDR3 loop is CASSQDWPSEVPGTDTQYF. The CDR3 nucleotides read TGCGCCAGCAGCCAAGATTGGCCTAGCGAGGTCCCAGGCACAGATACGCAGTATTTT.

The V call is TRBV2, the J call TRBJ1-5; 9 bases are shared with TRBD1. Trimming removed 7 bases from V and 7 bases from J; junction bases left unmatched: 11. The germline V gene encodes CDR1 SNHLY and CDR2 FYNNEI. This CDR3 has 15 amino acids. CDR3 coding DNA: TGTGCCAGCACCTTTCAGGGGGGACAGGGCCAGCCCCAGCATTTT. Translated, it gives CASTFQGGQGQPQHF.

The V gene is TRBV28, the J gene TRBJ2-7; 8 bases agree with TRBD2. This CDR3 region has 17 residues. After removal of 3 bases from V and 5 bases from J, the junction contained 15 bases not matched to a gene. Germline CDR1 MDHEN, CDR2 SYDVKM. The CDR3 loop reads CASSFRVHTGGPHEQYF. As DNA, the CDR3 is TGTGCCAGCAGTTTTCGGGTCCACACGGGAGGGCCGCACGAGCAGTACTTC.

This clone was found once. The J gene is TRBJ2-4, the V gene TRBV4-2, with a possible D match to TRBD2 (6 bases). The CDR3 totals 14 residues. The V gene's germline CDR1 is LGHNA and CDR2 YNFKEQ. V lost 1 base, J lost 8 bases, and 12 bases lay in between. CDR3 DNA: TGTGCCAGCAGCCAAGGGGGGGTCTCGGACATTCAGTACTTC. Its protein is CASSQGGVSDIQYF.

This clone was picked up a small number of times. V is TRBV19 and J is TRBJ1-1; maybe TRBD1 (6 bases). Trimming cost V 6 bases and J 6 bases, with 11 bases left between them. Germline lookup yields CDR1 LNHDA and CDR2 SQIVND (reference sequence). This CDR3 has 12 amino acids. CDR3: CASSPGVSEAFF. The CDR3 DNA reads TGTGCCAGTAGCCCAGGGGTCTCTGAAGCTTTCTTT.

V and J are TRBV5-8 and TRBJ2-1; perhaps TRBD1 as D (5 bases). V shed 4 bases and J shed 4 bases, with 15 bases lying between them. The CDR3 loop spans 15 amino acids. The germline V gene has CDR1 SGHTS and CDR2 YDEGEE. CDR3 sequence (DNA): TGTGCCAGCAGCCCCTTGGGCAGGGTTTACAATGAGCAGTTCTTC. Protein sequence: CASSPLGRVYNEQFF.

Worth noting for this clone: At one of its ends the junction is not consistent with the germline gene, which may arise from a read error. This rearrangement joins TRBV28 to TRBJ1-6, with 7 positions matching TRBD1. Germline-derived CDR1 and CDR2 are MDHEN and SYDVKM. The CDR3 extends over 11 amino acids. The CDR3 DNA reads as TGTGCCAGCAGTCCACAGGGGCCCCTCCTGTTT. This translates into CASSPQGPLLF. Full variable domain (outside the CDR3, taken from reference TRBV28 and TRBJ1-6): DVKVTQSSRYLVKRTGEKVFLECVQDMDHENMFWYRQDPGLGLRLIYFSYDVKMKEKGDIPEGYSVSREKKERFSLILESASTNQTSMYLCASSPQGPLLFGNGTRLTVT.

This rearrangement joins TRBV29-1 to TRBJ2-7, with 7 bases lining up with TRBD1. Germline trimming cut 1 base from V and 2 bases from J; bases unmatched to any gene: 11. Germline CDR1 reads SQVTM; CDR2 reads ANQGSEA. There are 16 residues in the CDR3. The CDR3 protein is CSVEVRRPGQTYEQYF. The CDR3 DNA is TGCAGCGTTGAAGTTCGCCGCCCGGGACAGACCTACGAGCAGTACTTC.

The CDR3 nucleotides are TGTGCCAGCAGCGTATTAGCGCTGGATACGCAGTATTTT. The encoded protein is CASSVLALDTQYF. The chain carries TRBV9 and TRBJ2-3; D perhaps matches TRBD2 (5 bases). Germline V gene sequence: CDR1 SGDLS, CDR2 YYNGEE. V dropped 1 base and J dropped 6 bases, with 9 bases sitting between them. This CDR3 is built from 13 residues.

The chain has TRBV4-1 and TRBJ1-4; 8 bases match TRBD1. Unmatched junction bases numbered 11, after V lost 3 bases and J lost 8 bases. CDR1 and CDR2 from the germline V gene are MGHRA and YSYEKL. The CDR3 sequence is 16 residues long. CDR3 loop: CASSHAQGAAGEKLFF. For the CDR3, the DNA is TGCGCCAGCAGCCATGCCCAGGGGGCGGCAGGGGAAAAACTGTTTTTT.

The chain employs TRBV19 and TRBJ2-1; TRBD1 matches 10 bases. The CDR3 loop spans 14 amino acids. V lost 4 bases, J lost 9 bases, and 6 bases stayed unmatched. Per germline, CDR1 LNHDA and CDR2 SQIVND (reference sequence). In DNA form, the CDR3 reads TGTGCCAGTAGTAGGGGACAGGGGATAGCTGAGCAGTTCTTC. It codes for CASSRGQGIAEQFF. The variable domain in full, with the rest retrieved from reference TRBV19 and TRBJ2-1, is DGGITQSPKYLFRKEGQNVTLSCEQNLNHDAMYWYRQDPGQGLRLIYYSQIVNDFQKGDIAEGYSVSREKKESFPLTVTSAQKNPTAFYLCASSRGQGIAEQFFGPGTRLTVL.

V gene TRBV6-2 or TRBV6-3 combines with J gene TRBJ2-7, with TRBD2 matching 8 bases. Unmatched junction bases numbered 5, after V lost 3 bases and J lost 4 bases. There are 14 residues in the CDR3. Germline assignment: CDR1 MNHEY and CDR2 SVGEGT. The CDR3 sequence is CASSYTSGRYEQYF. In nucleotides, the CDR3 is TGTGCCAGCAGTTATACTAGCGGAAGATACGAGCAGTACTTC.

The J gene is TRBJ1-6, the V gene TRBV19, with TRBD1 matching 10 bases. The V gene end was trimmed by 4 bases and the J gene end by 6 bases; junction bases not matched to a gene: 6. The CDR3 runs 16 residues. CDR1 is LNHDA, CDR2 SQIVND, per germline (reference sequence). The DNA of the CDR3 is TGTGCCAGTAGTAAATCCGGGACAGGGGCTAATTCACCCCTCCACTTT. Translated: CASSKSGTGANSPLHF.

This clone has more than one count but fewer than ten. The V and J genes are TRBV11-2 and TRBJ2-7; 8 positions agree with TRBD1. V lost 4 bases and J lost 3; bases outside the gene matches: 2. CDR1 and CDR2 (germline): SGHAT, FQNNGV. The CDR3 spans 13 residues. CDR3 DNA: TGTGCCAGCAGCTGGGACAGGTTCTACGAGCAGTACTTC. It is translated as CASSWDRFYEQYF.

The V gene is TRBV27, the J gene TRBJ1-1; perhaps TRBD1 as D (6 bases). The germline CDR1 and CDR2 sequences are MNHEY and SMNVEV (reference sequence). V was shortened by 6 bases and J by 1 base, with 9 bases between the two germline ends. The CDR3 loop spans 13 amino acids. The CDR3 nucleotides read TGTGCCAGCAGACTGGGACAGAACACTGAAGCTTTCTTT. Its protein is CASRLGQNTEAFF.